The source of this TCR beta chain is a study of regulatory T cells in long-lasting Graves disease. This clonotype has just a few counts. The authors built TCR beta libraries using iRepertoire HTBI primers and Arm-PCR of CDR3 regions. TCRdb re-called the multiplex PCR reads through MiXCR, storing one row per CDR3 protein. The data contain approximately 390,000 distinct CDR3 sequences, roughly 15% of them seen just once; the ten biggest clones take up 20% to 25%. The CDR3 covers 12 residues. The germline V gene has CDR1 DFQATT and CDR2 SNEGSKA (reference sequence). V was shortened by 0 bases and J by 5 bases, with 7 bases between the two germline ends. The time point here: newly diagnosed GD, antithyroid drugs for less than 3 months. PBMCs were the source of the RNA used for TCR sequencing. This sample also appeared in a second study, on T cells in Graves' hyperthyroidism and ophthalmopathy.

Sequences were derived from peripheral blood mononuclear cells (PBMCs), sampled at new diagnosis, from a patient treated with antithyroid drugs. This TCR was recovered from a young woman with Graves disease. The chain recombines TRBV20-1 with TRBJ1-2; no reliable D call. Here the CDR3 DNA reads TGCAGTGCTAGAGATGGAGTTTATGGCTACACCTTC. Translated, it gives CSARDGVYGYTF.